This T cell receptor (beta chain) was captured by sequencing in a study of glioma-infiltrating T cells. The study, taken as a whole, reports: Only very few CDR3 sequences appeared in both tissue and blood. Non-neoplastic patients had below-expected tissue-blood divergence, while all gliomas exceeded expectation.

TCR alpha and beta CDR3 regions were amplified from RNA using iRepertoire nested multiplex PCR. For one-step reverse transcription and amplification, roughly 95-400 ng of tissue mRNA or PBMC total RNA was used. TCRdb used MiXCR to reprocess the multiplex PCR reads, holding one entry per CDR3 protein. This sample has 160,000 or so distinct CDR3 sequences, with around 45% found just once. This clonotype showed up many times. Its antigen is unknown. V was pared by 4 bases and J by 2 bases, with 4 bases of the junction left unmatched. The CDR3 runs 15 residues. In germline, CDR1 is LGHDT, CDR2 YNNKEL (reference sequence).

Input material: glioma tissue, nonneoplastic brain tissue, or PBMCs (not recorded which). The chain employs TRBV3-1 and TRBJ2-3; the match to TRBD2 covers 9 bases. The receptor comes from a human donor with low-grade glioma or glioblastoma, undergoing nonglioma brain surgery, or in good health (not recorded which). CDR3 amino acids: CASSPSGTNTDTQYF. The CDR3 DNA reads TGTGCCAGCAGCCCTAGCGGGACGAACACAGATACGCAGTATTTT.